The 29 T cell receptor beta chains below all came from one sample that was sequenced in a study of molecular identifiers for immune sequencing clone quantification. Via MiXCR, TCRdb re-called the PCR reads, giving one row per CDR3 protein. The sample includes about 100,000 distinct CDR3 sequences, 30% to 35% seen only once; the top ten take roughly 9.7%. The sequenced sample consisted of naive CD8+ T cells from blood, with Jurkat cell RNA spiked in. Subset noted: FACS-sorted CD8+CD4-CCR7+CD45RA+ naive T cells. The receptor set was obtained from a human donor in good health. Some libraries in this study had Jurkat cell RNA spiked in.

The chain employs TRBV29-1 and TRBJ2-2; 9 bases agree with TRBD1. The CDR3 runs 15 residues. Per germline, CDR1 SQVTM and CDR2 ANQGSEA. The V segment lost 6 bases and the J segment 6 bases; nucleotides outside the gene matches: 11. CDR3 in amino acids: CSVVPGTGLPGELFF. In nucleotides, the CDR3 is TGCAGCGTCGTACCCGGGACAGGGCTGCCCGGGGAGCTGTTTTTT.

The V call is TRBV18, the J call TRBJ1-5; 9 nucleotides agree with TRBD1. The V segment lost 3 bases and the J segment 0 bases; nucleotides outside the gene matches: 9. The CDR3 has 18 amino acids. Germline CDR1 is KGHSH and CDR2 is LQKENI. CDR3 loop: CASSPRDRERYSNQPQHF. CDR3 DNA: TGTGCCAGCTCACCCCGGGACAGGGAAAGGTATAGCAATCAGCCCCAGCATTTT.

As concerns this clonotype: Lacking the conserved final phenylalanine or tryptophan, this CDR3 likely reflects a read error. This chain connects TRBV6-2 or TRBV6-3 to TRBJ2-7; TRBD1 might be the D (7 bases). Germline CDR1 reads MNHEY; CDR2 reads SVGEGT. Trimming stripped 7 bases from V and 2 bases from J, with 24 bases between. This CDR3 contains 17 residues. The CDR3 nucleotides are TGTGCCAGCAAGCCCTTACGTCGGGGGACAGTCACCTACGAGCAGTACATC. This codes for CASKPLRRGTVTYEQYI.

This clonotype was counted a few times. This sequence joins TRBV6-5 and TRBJ2-1; the D is unclear. V was shortened by 10 bases and J by 0 bases, with 13 bases between the two germline ends. The CDR3 length is 14 residues. Looked up from germline, CDR1 is MNHEY and CDR2 is SVGAGI. The CDR3 nucleotides are TGTGCCACCACCCTCCCGAGCTCCTACAATGAGCAGTTCTTC. It encodes CATTLPSSYNEQFF.

This clonotype showed up many times. The chain is built from TRBV6-6 and TRBJ1-2, with 7 bases lining up with TRBD1. The ends lost 5 bases at V and 4 bases at J; junction bases unmatched: 4. Germline V gene sequence: CDR1 MNHNY, CDR2 SVGAGI (reference sequence). The CDR3 consists of 13 residues. CDR3 nucleotides: TGTGCCAGCAGTAACAGGGGAGTCTATGGCTACACCTTC. It yields the protein CASSNRGVYGYTF.

Here the CDR3 reads CASRPLRGETQYF. The CDR3 coding sequence is TGTGCCAGCAGACCCCTTAGAGGGGAGACCCAGTACTTC. The rearrangement joins TRBV2 to TRBJ2-5; D possibly corresponds to TRBD2 (5 bases). The CDR3 has 13 residues. V lost 6 bases and J 5 bases, leaving 13 bases between the germline ends. Germline V gives CDR1 SNHLY, CDR2 FYNNEI.

The V and J genes are TRBV20-1 and TRBJ2-7; 7 nucleotides align to TRBD2. J was trimmed by 2 bases and V by 5 bases; bases with no gene match: 15. Per germline, CDR1 DFQATT and CDR2 SNEGSKA (reference sequence). CDR3 length equals 16 residues. CDR3: CSAWVRREGKPYEQYF. CDR3 sequence (DNA): TGCAGTGCTTGGGTTCGCAGGGAGGGGAAGCCCTACGAGCAGTACTTC.

The chain couples TRBV4-1 to TRBJ2-7, with TRBD2 as a possible D gene (6 bases). Germline V lookup: CDR1 MGHRA, CDR2 YSYEKL. The CDR3 contains 16 residues. Trimming removed 0 bases from V and 2 bases from J, with 14 bases in between. Here the CDR3 reads CASSQEFGTHTYEQYF. DNA for the CDR3: TGCGCCAGCAGCCAAGAATTCGGGACTCACACCTACGAGCAGTACTTC.

Remarks on this clonotype: Because it lacks the conserved phenylalanine or tryptophan at the end, this CDR3 is likely a read error. No DNA is shown, since the ends of the CDR3 on it are uncertain; the CDR3 is the one TCRdb lists. The chain combines TRBV5-1 with TRBJ1-5; TRBD1 reflects the table's D call only, with no check against the DNA. The CDR3 length equals 15 residues, ends included. Germline V gene lookup returns CDR1 SGHRS and CDR2 YFSETQ. The CDR3 sequence: CASSWEGLGNQPPHI.

Comments on this clonotype: Lacking the conserved final phenylalanine or tryptophan, this CDR3 likely reflects a read error. V usage is TRBV12-3 or TRBV12-4 and J usage is TRBJ2-7, with TRBD2 matching over 13 bases. Trimming took 8 bases from V and 9 from J; bases not matched to a gene: 4. The CDR3 runs to 12 residues. This CDR3 is CASGTSGKGQYL. The CDR3 DNA follows: TGTGCCAGCGGGACTAGCGGGAAGGGGCAGTACCTC.

As for this clonotype: This may be a read error: a much more frequent sequence differs by one nucleotide. The chain recombines TRBV28 with TRBJ1-1, with D perhaps TRBD1 (5 bases). Between the trimmed V and J ends, which lost 3 bases and 1 base, there was a span of 9 bases. Germline lookup yields CDR1 MDHEN and CDR2 SYDVKM. The CDR3 is 14 residues long. The DNA for the CDR3 is TGTGCCAGCAGTTTCCCGGGACCGAACACTGAAGCTTTCTTT. Amino acids: CASSFPGPNTEAFF.

Notes on this clonotype: This may be a read error, as it is one base from a much larger clone. V gene TRBV2 combines with J gene TRBJ2-3, with TRBD1 identical over 9 bases. V was pared by 4 bases and J by 5 bases, with 4 bases of the junction left unmatched. Germline CDR1 reads SNHLY; CDR2 reads FYNNEI. This CDR3 comprises 14 residues. This CDR3 is CASSGGGQGDTQYF. CDR3 sequence (DNA): TGTGCCAGCAGTGGAGGGGGACAGGGAGATACGCAGTATTTT.

Ten or more counts support this clonotype. The CDR3 DNA follows: TGTGCCAGCTCCCGGAGGGACAGTGCCTACGAGCAGTACTTC. Its protein is CASSRRDSAYEQYF. The V gene is TRBV18, the J gene TRBJ2-7, with D perhaps matching TRBD1 (7 bases). Per the germline V gene, CDR1 is KGHSH and CDR2 is LQKENI. V was clipped by 6 bases and J by 2 bases, with 14 bases between them. There are 14 residues in the CDR3.

This clonotype was counted at least ten times. The chain recombines TRBV5-1 with TRBJ2-7; 8 bases are shared with TRBD1. After removal of 4 bases from V and 4 bases from J, the junction contained 10 bases not matched to a gene. Looked up from germline, CDR1 is SGHRS and CDR2 is YFSETQ. The CDR3 sequence is 15 residues long. In nucleotides, the CDR3 is TGCGCCAGCAGCGGAGGACAGGGAAGAGGATACGAGCAGTACTTC. It yields the protein CASSGGQGRGYEQYF. Drawing the rest from reference TRBV5-1 and TRBJ2-7, the complete variable domain is KAGVTQTPRYLIKTRGQQVTLSCSPISGHRSVSWYQQTPGQGLQFLFEYFSETQRNKGNFPGRFSGRQFSNSRSEMNVSTLELGDSALYLCASSGGQGRGYEQYFGPGTRLTVT.

V usage is TRBV12-3 or TRBV12-4 and J usage is TRBJ1-2, with D maybe TRBD1 (5 bases). The CDR3 has 12 amino acids. V was trimmed by 3 bases and J by 9 bases, leaving 11 bases between them. The CDR3, as DNA: TGTGCCAGCAGTTTGGACAATCTGAGCTACACCTTC. Its protein product is CASSLDNLSYTF.

This clonotype showed up many times. The genes are TRBV6-6 and TRBJ2-5, with no clear D. This CDR3 spans 11 amino acids. The V gene's germline CDR1 is MNHNY and CDR2 SVGAGI (reference sequence). The ends were cut back, 6 bases at V and 9 bases at J, with 11 bases in the middle. This CDR3 reads CASSSDLPQYF. CDR3 DNA: TGTGCCAGCAGCTCAGACCTCCCCCAGTACTTC.

V usage is TRBV7-9 and J usage is TRBJ2-7, with D perhaps assigned TRBD1 or TRBD2 (5 bases each). This CDR3 spans 14 amino acids. Trimming took off 4 bases at V and 1 base at J, with 11 bases between the two ends. Germline V gene data show CDR1 as SEHNR and CDR2 as FQNEAQ (reference sequence). CDR3 coding DNA: TGTGCCAGCAGCTCCCGGGACCGATCCTACGAGCAGTACTTC. It yields the protein CASSSRDRSYEQYF. The full variable domain, with the rest looked up from reference TRBV7-9 and TRBJ2-7, is DTGVSQNPRHKITKRGQNVTFRCDPISEHNRLYWYRQTLGQGPEFLTYFQNEAQLEKSRLLSDRFSAERPKGSFSTLEIQRTEQGDSAMYLCASSSRDRSYEQYFGPGTRLTVT.

In regard to this clonotype: With a much larger clone just one base away, this may be a read error. The rearrangement joins TRBV5-1 to TRBJ2-3, with 7 bases lining up with TRBD2. Germline values: CDR1 SGHRS, CDR2 YFSETQ. The CDR3 is made up of 16 amino acids. In DNA, the CDR3 is TGCGCCTGCAGCCCGTACCGGCGGGAGTCTTCAGATACGCAGTATTTT. Translation: CACSPYRRESSDTQYF.

The J gene is TRBJ2-7, the V gene TRBV2; no definite D call. The CDR3 is 15 residues long. Trimming removed 4 bases at V and 6 bases at J, with 19 bases between. CDR1 is SNHLY, CDR2 FYNNEI, per germline. The CDR3 is CASSGVLSTTTEQYF. CDR3 DNA: TGTGCCAGCAGTGGCGTCCTGTCTACTACTACCGAGCAGTACTTC.

At least ten counts were recorded for this clonotype. The chain uses TRBV11-2 and TRBJ2-1; possibly TRBD2 for D (5 bases). The CDR3 length is 16 residues. Germline CDR1 is SGHAT and CDR2 is FQNNGV. V was clipped by 1 base and J by 8 bases, with 18 bases between them. The DNA of the CDR3 is TGTGCCAGCAGCTTAGCTCCGGCTAGCCGGCGGGATGAGCAGTTCTTC. It yields the protein CASSLAPASRRDEQFF.

This clonotype was counted a few times. The V gene is TRBV7-6, the J gene TRBJ2-4, with TRBD2 identical over 9 bases. From germline, CDR1 is SGHVS and CDR2 FNYEAQ. J gave up 4 bases and V 4 bases, and 8 bases lay outside the gene matches. The CDR3 extends over 16 amino acids. CDR3 in DNA: TGTGCCAGCAGCTCTCTCACAGGACTAGCGAAAAACATTCAGTACTTC. As protein: CASSSLTGLAKNIQYF. Full variable domain (missing parts from reference TRBV7-6 and TRBJ2-4): GAGVSQSPRYKVTKRGQDVALRCDPISGHVSLYWYRQALGQGPEFLTYFNYEAQQDKSGLPNDRFSAERPEGSISTLTIQRTEQRDSAMYRCASSSLTGLAKNIQYFGAGTRLSVL.

On this clonotype: The conserved phenylalanine or tryptophan is not found at the CDR3 terminus, so this likely reflects a read error. As DNA, the CDR3 is TGCGCCAGCAGCCAAGATTATTGGGCAGGCAATCAGCCCCAGCATATT. Translating it yields CASSQDYWAGNQPQHI. The V and J genes are TRBV4-1 and TRBJ1-5; D remains unclear. Germline-derived CDR1 and CDR2 are MGHRA and YSYEKL. V lost 0 bases to trimming and J lost 2 bases, with 11 bases between them. This CDR3 has 16 residues.

The CDR3 nucleotides read TGTGCCAGCAGTGTTACAGGGCTTCTAGCCAAAAACATTCAGTACTTC. Its protein is CASSVTGLLAKNIQYF. The rearrangement uses TRBV28 and TRBJ2-4; a weak D match, TRBD1 (6 bases). The CDR3 runs 16 residues. Germline V gene sequence: CDR1 MDHEN, CDR2 SYDVKM. With 5 bases removed from V and 0 bases from J, the gap between germline ends came to 14 bases.

This clonotype was counted only a few times. The chain couples TRBV28 to TRBJ1-2, with TRBD1 identical over 7 bases. The CDR3 is 16 amino acids. Germline V CDR1 and CDR2: MDHEN, SYDVKM. V shed 6 bases and J 2 bases; nucleotides not matched to a gene: 12. The CDR3 region has the DNA TGTGCCAGCAGCCAAACCACAGGGGCCCAAAACTATGGCTACACCTTC. The encoded protein is CASSQTTGAQNYGYTF.

This clonotype was detected a few times. DNA of the CDR3: TGTGCCAGCAGTATCACAGGGGTTTGGAGCGAGCAGTACTTC. This sequence encodes CASSITGVWSEQYF. The rearrangement joins TRBV27 to TRBJ2-7; 7 nucleotides agree with TRBD1. The CDR3 sequence is 14 residues long. Germline V gives CDR1 MNHEY, CDR2 SMNVEV (reference sequence). Trimming took 5 bases from V and 6 from J; bases not matched to a gene: 10.

This clonotype was recorded at least ten times. The V and J genes are TRBV28 and TRBJ1-5; D is possibly TRBD1 (5 bases). The CDR3 is 14 residues long. The germline gives CDR1 MDHEN, CDR2 SYDVKM. Trimming pared 5 bases from V and 4 bases from J, leaving 12 bases between. The CDR3: CASSPGTANQPQHF. The CDR3 region has the DNA TGTGCCAGCAGTCCCGGGACCGCAAATCAGCCCCAGCATTTT. Full variable domain (missing parts from reference TRBV28 and TRBJ1-5): DVKVTQSSRYLVKRTGEKVFLECVQDMDHENMFWYRQDPGLGLRLIYFSYDVKMKEKGDIPEGYSVSREKKERFSLILESASTNQTSMYLCASSPGTANQPQHFGDGTRLSIL.

This clonotype was detected ten times or more. This chain uses TRBV7-9 with TRBJ2-7; unclear D gene. CDR3 length: 13 residues. Germline V lookup: CDR1 SEHNR, CDR2 FQNEAQ (reference sequence). Trimming took off 3 bases at V and 6 bases at J, with 12 bases between the two ends. CDR3 coding DNA: TGTGCCAGCAGCTTTGGATTAGGGCCCGAGCAGTACTTC. Translated, it gives CASSFGLGPEQYF.

This clonotype has only a few counts. The germline gene is not matched at one end of the junction; a read error may be the cause. The chain links TRBV12-3 or TRBV12-4 to TRBJ2-7; 13 nucleotides align to TRBD2. The CDR3 contains 12 residues. CDR3: CAIGTSGITGEF. The CDR3 bases are TGTGCCATCGGGACTAGCGGGATAACTGGAGAATTC.

CDR3 residues: CATSDTGGSDQPQHF. In nucleotides, the CDR3 is TGTGCCACCAGTGACACGGGTGGAAGCGATCAGCCCCAGCATTTT. The V and J genes are TRBV24-1 and TRBJ1-5, with no clear D. CDR3 length: 15 amino acids. Germline CDR1 is KGHDR and CDR2 is SFDVKD. V lost 4 bases and J 5 bases, leaving 14 bases between the germline ends.